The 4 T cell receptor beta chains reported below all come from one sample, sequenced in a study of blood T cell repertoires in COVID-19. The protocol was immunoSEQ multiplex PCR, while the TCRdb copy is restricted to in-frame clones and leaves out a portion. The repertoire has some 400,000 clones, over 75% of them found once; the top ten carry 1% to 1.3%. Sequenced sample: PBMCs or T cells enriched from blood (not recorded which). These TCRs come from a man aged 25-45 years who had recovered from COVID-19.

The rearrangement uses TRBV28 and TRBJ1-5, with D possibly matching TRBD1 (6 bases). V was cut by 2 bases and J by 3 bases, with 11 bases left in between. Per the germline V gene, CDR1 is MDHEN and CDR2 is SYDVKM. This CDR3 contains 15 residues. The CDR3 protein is CASSLVWTANQPQHF. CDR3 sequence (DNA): TGTGCCAGCAGTTTAGTCTGGACAGCCAATCAGCCCCAGCATTTT.

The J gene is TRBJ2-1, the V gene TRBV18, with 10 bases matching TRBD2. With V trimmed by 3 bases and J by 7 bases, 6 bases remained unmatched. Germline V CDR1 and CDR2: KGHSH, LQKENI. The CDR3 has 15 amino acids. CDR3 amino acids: CASSPWLAGDNEQFF. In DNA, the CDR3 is TGTGCCAGCTCACCGTGGCTAGCGGGAGATAATGAGCAGTTCTTC.

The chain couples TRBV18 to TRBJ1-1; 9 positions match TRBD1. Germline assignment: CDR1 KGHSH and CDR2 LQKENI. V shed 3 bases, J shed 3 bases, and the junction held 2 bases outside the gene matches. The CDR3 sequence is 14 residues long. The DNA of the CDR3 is TGTGCCAGCTCACCCCGGGACAGGGACACTGAAGCTTTCTTT. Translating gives CASSPRDRDTEAFF.

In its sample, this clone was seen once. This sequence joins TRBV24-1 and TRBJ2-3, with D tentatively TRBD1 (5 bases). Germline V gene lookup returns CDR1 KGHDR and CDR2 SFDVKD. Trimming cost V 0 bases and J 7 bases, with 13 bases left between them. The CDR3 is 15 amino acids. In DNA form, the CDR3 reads TGTGCCACCAGTGATTTGCAGGCAGGGCCAAATACGCAGTATTTT. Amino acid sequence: CATSDLQAGPNTQYF.